Listed below are T cell receptor beta chains from one sample, sequenced in a study of shared clonotypes between healthy human individuals. TCRdb keeps only in-frame clones here, not all; method: immunoSEQ multiplex PCR. Counted here are about half a million clones, 70% to 85% occurring once; the ten biggest clones make up 12%. Sequencing input: PBMCs. These receptors were collected from a woman aged 35 to 49 in good health. Some clones in this sample may be carry-over from other donors' samples. CDR3s include the opening cysteine and the closing phenylalanine or tryptophan. The order of the fields is V gene, J gene, clone size, D gene, CDR3 DNA, CDR3 protein. A D gene is named only where the DNA matches it firmly. Where a row states a size, it is once, few, many or the class of an expanded clone; other rows omit it.

V: TRBV7-9
J: TRBJ2-7
size: NA
D: NA
DNA: TGTGCCAGCAGCCCGGAGGTAGTATTGAACGAGCAGTACTTC
CDR3: CASSPEVVLNEQYF

V: TRBV6-4
J: TRBJ2-2
size: NA
D: NA
DNA: TGTGCCAGCGGTGACGACGGAGACACCGGGGAGCTGTTTTTT
CDR3: CASGDDGDTGELFF

V: TRBV7-2
J: TRBJ2-3
size: few
D: NA
DNA: TGTGCCAGCAGCGCAAGCACAGATACGCAGTATTTT
CDR3: CASSASTDTQYF

V: TRBV5-6
J: TRBJ2-2
size: NA
D: TRBD2
DNA: TGTGCCAGCAGCTTCGGACTAGCGACTGAGACCGGGGAGCTGTTTTTT
CDR3: CASSFGLATETGELFF

V: TRBV14
J: TRBJ2-6
size: NA
D: NA
DNA: TGTGCCAGCAGCCCAGTCCGCGGTGGGGCCAACGTCCTGACTTTC
CDR3: CASSPVRGGANVLTF

V: TRBV6-6
J: TRBJ2-7
size: NA
D: NA
DNA: TGTGCCAGCAGGCAGGCAGGGGTCCACGAGCAGTACTTC
CDR3: CASRQAGVHEQYF

V: TRBV30
J: TRBJ2-1
size: NA
D: TRBD2
DNA: TGTGCCTGGAACCCGACTAGCGGGAGCTATGAGCAGTTCTTC
CDR3: CAWNPTSGSYEQFF

V: TRBV2
J: TRBJ1-1
size: many
D: TRBD1
DNA: TGTGCCAGCATAGAGCAGGGACAGTCGAACACTGAAGCTTTCTTT
CDR3: CASIEQGQSNTEAFF

V: TRBV7-2
J: TRBJ2-2
size: NA
D: NA
DNA: TGTGCCAGCAGCCCGAGGGTCGGGAACACCGGGGAGCTGTTTTTT
CDR3: CASSPRVGNTGELFF

V: TRBV30
J: TRBJ1-5
size: NA
D: TRBD1
DNA: TGTGCCTGGAGTGTACGGGGGACAGGTAGAAATCAGCCCCAGCATTTT
CDR3: CAWSVRGTGRNQPQHF

V: TRBV5-1
J: TRBJ2-1
size: NA
D: NA
DNA: TGCGCCAGCAGCTCAACTACAGGGCTTGCCTACAATGAGCAGTTCTTC
CDR3: CASSSTTGLAYNEQFF

V: TRBV6-4
J: TRBJ2-7
size: NA
D: TRBD2
DNA: TGTGCCAGCAGTGACTCTGCTAGCGGCGAGCAGTACTTC
CDR3: CASSDSASGEQYF

V: TRBV19
J: TRBJ2-5
size: many
D: TRBD2
DNA: TGTGCCAGTAGTATAGGTCTTTCGGACGGGGGGACAGAGACCCAGTACTTC
CDR3: CASSIGLSDGGTETQYF

V: TRBV7-9
J: TRBJ1-1
size: NA
D: NA
DNA: TGTGCCAGCAGCTTAGTCCGGGAAAGAGCTTTCTTT
CDR3: CASSLVRERAFF

V: TRBV10-1
J: TRBJ2-3
size: NA
D: TRBD2
DNA: TGCGCCAGCAGTGACATAGCGGGAGGCACAGATACGCAGTATTTT
CDR3: CASSDIAGGTDTQYF

V: TRBV5-1
J: TRBJ2-1
size: NA
D: NA
DNA: TGCGCCAGCAGCTCACTGGGGACGGCCAAAGTCCTGTTCTTC
CDR3: CASSSLGTAKVLFF

V: TRBV11-2
J: TRBJ1-2
size: once
D: TRBD1
DNA: TGCGCCAGCAGCTTGTCCGGGACAGGCGATTATGGCTACACCTTC
CDR3: CASSLSGTGDYGYTF

V: TRBV30
J: TRBJ2-7
size: NA
D: NA
DNA: TGTGCCTACACAAGTGGCAGGGCGAACTCCTACGAGCAGTACTTC
CDR3: CAYTSGRANSYEQYF

V: TRBV19
J: TRBJ1-5
size: few
D: NA
DNA: TGTGCCAGTAGGCCGACTGGGGGTCAGGTGCAGCCCCAGCATTTT
CDR3: CASRPTGGQVQPQHF

V: TRBV5-1
J: TRBJ2-7
size: once
D: TRBD2
DNA: TGCGCCAGCAGCCCGACGACTAGCGGGAGATCCTACGAGCAGTACTTC
CDR3: CASSPTTSGRSYEQYF

V: TRBV7-9
J: TRBJ1-1
size: few
D: TRBD1
DNA: TGTGCCAGCAGCCTGGACAGGGGGCTGGACACTGAAGCTTTCTTT
CDR3: CASSLDRGLDTEAFF

V: TRBV19
J: TRBJ1-1
size: NA
D: NA
DNA: TGTGCCAGTAGTTTCCGGGACACCCTGAACACTGAAGCTTTCTTT
CDR3: CASSFRDTLNTEAFF

V: TRBV7-9
J: TRBJ2-3
size: NA
D: TRBD2
DNA: TGTGCCAGCAGCTTGGGACTAGCGGGAGGGCAGGATACGCAGTATTTT
CDR3: CASSLGLAGGQDTQYF

V: TRBV28
J: TRBJ2-7
size: NA
D: NA
DNA: TGTGCCAGCAGTTATACAGGGAACTACGAGCAGTACTTC
CDR3: CASSYTGNYEQYF

V: TRBV5-1
J: TRBJ2-7
size: once
D: NA
DNA: TGCGCCAGCAGCTTCTTCAGGGGCTCTGACTCCTACGAGCAGTACTTC
CDR3: CASSFFRGSDSYEQYF

V: TRBV4-1
J: TRBJ2-7
size: once
D: NA
DNA: TGCGCCAGCAGCCAAGAGGGGGGGCTCTACGAGCAGTACTTC
CDR3: CASSQEGGLYEQYF

V: TRBV4-3
J: TRBJ1-2
size: NA
D: NA
DNA: TGCGCCAGCAGCCAAGATAAGTCAGGGTACTATGGCTACACCTTC
CDR3: CASSQDKSGYYGYTF

V: TRBV18
J: TRBJ1-1
size: NA
D: NA
DNA: TGTGCCAGCTCACCACTGACAGCTAGGGGCACTGAAGCTTTCTTT
CDR3: CASSPLTARGTEAFF

V: TRBV30
J: TRBJ1-4
size: few
D: NA
DNA: TGTGCCTTGCATTCGACAGTTGTTAATGAAAAACTGTTTTTT
CDR3: CALHSTVVNEKLFF

V: TRBV7-2
J: TRBJ2-7
size: NA
D: NA
DNA: TGTGCCAGCAGCTTAGACGGCGAAGTCGGCTACGAGCAGTACTTC
CDR3: CASSLDGEVGYEQYF